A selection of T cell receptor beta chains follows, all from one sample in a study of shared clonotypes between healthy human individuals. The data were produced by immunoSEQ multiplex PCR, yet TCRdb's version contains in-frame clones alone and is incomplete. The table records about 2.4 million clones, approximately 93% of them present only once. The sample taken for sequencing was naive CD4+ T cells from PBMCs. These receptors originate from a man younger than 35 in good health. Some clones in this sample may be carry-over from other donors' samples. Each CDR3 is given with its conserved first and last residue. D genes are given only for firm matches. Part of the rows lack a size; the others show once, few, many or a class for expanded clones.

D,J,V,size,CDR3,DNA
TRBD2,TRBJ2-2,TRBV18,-,CASSPMREAGELFF,TGTGCCAGCTCACCCATGCGGGAGGCCGGGGAGCTGTTTTTT
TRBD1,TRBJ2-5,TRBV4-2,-,CASSQADRGLATQYF,TGTGCCAGCAGCCAGGCGGACAGGGGGCTCGCGACCCAGTACTTC
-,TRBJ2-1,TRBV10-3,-,CAISESGRNYNEQFF,TGTGCCATCAGTGAGTCGGGCAGGAATTACAATGAGCAGTTCTTC
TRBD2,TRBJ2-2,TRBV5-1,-,CASILVAGGNTGELFF,TGCGCCAGCATCCTCGTAGCGGGAGGTAACACCGGGGAGCTGTTTTTT
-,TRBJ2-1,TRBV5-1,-,CASSSSFGVYNEQFF,TGCGCCAGCAGCTCATCGTTCGGGGTCTACAATGAGCAGTTCTTC
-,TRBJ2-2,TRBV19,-,CASTLRGFYTGELFF,TGTGCCAGTACCTTGAGGGGGTTTTACACCGGGGAGCTGTTTTTT
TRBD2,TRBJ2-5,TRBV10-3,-,CAISALAGTEQETQYF,TGTGCCATCAGTGCCCTAGCGGGAACGGAACAAGAGACCCAGTACTTC
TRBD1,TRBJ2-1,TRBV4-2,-,CASSLGQGAFTEQFF,TGTGCCAGCAGCCTAGGACAGGGGGCTTTTACTGAGCAGTTCTTC
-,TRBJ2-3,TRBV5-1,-,CASSLGFTDTQYF,TGCGCCAGCAGCTTAGGTTTCACAGATACGCAGTATTTT
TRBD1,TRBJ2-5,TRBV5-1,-,CASRPTGGPETQYF,TGCGCCAGCAGACCCACAGGGGGCCCAGAGACCCAGTACTTC
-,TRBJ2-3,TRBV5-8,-,CASSLRSGSTDTQYF,TGTGCCAGCAGCCTACGGAGCGGAAGCACAGATACGCAGTATTTT
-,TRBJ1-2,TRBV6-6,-,CASRRMGGLDGYTF,TGTGCCAGCAGGAGGATGGGGGGTCTCGATGGCTACACCTTC
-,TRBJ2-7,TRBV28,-,CASSIGYEQYF,TGTGCCAGCAGTATAGGTTACGAGCAGTACTTC
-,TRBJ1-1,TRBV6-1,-,CASRQASNTEAFF,TGTGCCAGCAGGCAGGCCTCGAACACTGAAGCTTTCTTT
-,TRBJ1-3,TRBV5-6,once,CASSVSTALIPFYF,TGTGCCAGCAGCGTATCGACAGCCCTAATTCCTTTTTATTTT
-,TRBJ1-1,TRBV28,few,CATRGSLEAFF,TGTGCAACTCGCGGGAGCCTTGAAGCTTTCTTT
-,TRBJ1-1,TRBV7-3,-,CASSLTLERTTPIF,TGTGCCAGCAGCTTAACTTTGGAGAGGACGACCCCCATCTTT
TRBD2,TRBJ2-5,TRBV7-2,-,CASSFGTSGREGETQYF,TGTGCCAGCAGCTTCGGGACTAGCGGGAGGGAAGGAGAGACCCAGTACTTC
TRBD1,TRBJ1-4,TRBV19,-,CASSIGRGPNEKLFF,TGTGCCAGTAGTATTGGGAGGGGGCCTAATGAAAAACTGTTTTTT
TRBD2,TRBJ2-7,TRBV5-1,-,CASSSGLAPPYEQYF,TGCGCCAGCAGCTCCGGACTAGCGCCACCCTACGAGCAGTACTTC
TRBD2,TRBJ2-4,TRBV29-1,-,CSGPGLAGTRLAKNIQYF,TGCAGCGGACCGGGACTAGCGGGAACACGTCTAGCCAAAAACATTCAGTACTTC
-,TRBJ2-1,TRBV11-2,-,CASSYRRANEQFF,TGTGCCAGCAGCTACCGACGGGCTAATGAGCAGTTCTTC
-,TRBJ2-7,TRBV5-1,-,CASSLSGSSYEQYF,TGCGCCAGCAGCTTGTCCGGGTCCTCCTACGAGCAGTACTTC
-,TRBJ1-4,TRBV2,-,CASRRTLPNEKLFF,TGTGCCAGCAGGAGGACACTTCCTAATGAAAAACTGTTTTTT
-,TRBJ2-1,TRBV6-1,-,CASSYQGGPSSKFF,TGTGCCAGCAGTTATCAGGGCGGTCCTTCCTCTAAGTTCTTC
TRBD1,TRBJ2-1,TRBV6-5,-,CASSPTPDRQMQFF,TGTGCCAGCAGCCCAACCCCGGACAGGCAGATGCAGTTCTTC
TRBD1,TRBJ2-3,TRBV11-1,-,CASIPGTAGTDTQYF,TGTGCCAGCATCCCCGGGACAGCGGGCACAGATACGCAGTATTTT
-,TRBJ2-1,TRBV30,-,CAWSSLALHNEQFF,TGTGCCTGGAGTAGTCTAGCCCTACACAATGAGCAGTTCTTC
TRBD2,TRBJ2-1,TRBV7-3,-,CASSLGLAGGEGQFF,TGTGCCAGCAGCTTAGGACTAGCGGGAGGCGAGGGGCAGTTCTTC
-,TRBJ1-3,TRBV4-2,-,CASSQGPGEPGNTIYF,TGTGCCAGCAGCCAAGGCCCCGGGGAGCCTGGAAACACCATATATTTT
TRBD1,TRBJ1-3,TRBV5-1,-,CASSSTGGSGNTIYF,TGCGCCAGCAGCTCAACAGGGGGCTCTGGAAACACCATATATTTT
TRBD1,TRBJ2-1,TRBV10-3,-,CAIDRGGGNEQFF,TGTGCCATCGACAGGGGGGGCGGAAATGAGCAGTTCTTC
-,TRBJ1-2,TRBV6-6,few,CASSYTTLGGYTF,TGTGCCAGCAGTTACACGACCCTCGGCGGCTACACCTTC
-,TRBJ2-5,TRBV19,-,CASSIEAGFKTQYF,TGTGCCAGTAGTATAGAGGCAGGGTTCAAGACCCAGTACTTC
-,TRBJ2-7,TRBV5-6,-,CASSLAGAGSSYEQYF,TGTGCCAGCAGCTTGGCAGGTGCGGGAAGTTCCTACGAGCAGTACTTC
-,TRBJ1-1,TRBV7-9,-,CASTEDSYTEAFF,TGTGCCAGCACCGAAGACAGTTATACTGAAGCTTTCTTT
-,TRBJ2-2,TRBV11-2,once,CASSPHIRGKGTGELFF,TGTGCCAGCAGCCCCCACATCCGGGGGAAAGGAACCGGGGAGCTGTTTTTT
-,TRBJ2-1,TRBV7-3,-,CASSLEGVNEQFF,TGTGCCAGCAGCTTAGAAGGCGTCAATGAGCAGTTCTTC
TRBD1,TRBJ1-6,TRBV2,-,CASSKDRAESYSPLHF,TGTGCCAGCAGCAAAGACAGGGCAGAAAGCTATTCACCCCTCCACTTT
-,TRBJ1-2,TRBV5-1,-,CASSLTASNYGYTF,TGCGCCAGCAGCTTGACAGCGTCTAACTATGGCTACACCTTC
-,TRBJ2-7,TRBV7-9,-,CASSSASGGTYEQYF,TGTGCCAGCTCCTCAGCGAGTGGGGGTACCTACGAGCAGTACTTC
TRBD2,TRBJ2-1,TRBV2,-,CACEGASGRSSYNEQFF,TGTGCCTGTGAGGGGGCTAGCGGGAGAAGCTCCTACAATGAGCAGTTCTTC
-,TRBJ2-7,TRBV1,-,CTSSQRQGEWNEQYF,TGCACCAGCAGCCAGAGGCAGGGGGAGTGGAACGAGCAGTACTTC